Following are 19 T cell receptor beta chains from one sample sequenced in a study of T cell responses to AZD1222 COVID-19 vaccine. Repertoires were generated with immunoSEQ multiplex PCR, while TCRdb's copy carries only in-frame clones and drops some. The table includes 55,000 to 80,000 clones, approximately 90% detected once. The material was peripheral blood, obtained 28 days after the second AZD1222 dose. Every receptor here comes from an adult who received the AZD1222 COVID-19 vaccine.

The chain has TRBV29-1 and TRBJ1-3, with no clear D. This CDR3 has 13 residues. The V gene lost 7 bases and the J gene lost 0 bases, with 10 bases spanning the gap. CDR1 and CDR2 from the germline V gene are SQVTM and ANQGSEA. CDR3 sequence reads: CSANIVSGNTIYF. CDR3 sequence (DNA): TGCAGCGCAAATATAGTCTCTGGAAACACCATATATTTT.

The rearrangement links TRBV19 to TRBJ1-2; 8 positions match TRBD1. CDR1 and CDR2 (germline): LNHDA, SQIVND (reference sequence). The CDR3 is made up of 15 amino acids. Germline trimming cut 0 bases from V and 7 bases from J; bases unmatched to any gene: 7. CDR3 sequence: CASSIDQGAPVGYTF. The CDR3 nucleotides read TGTGCCAGTAGTATAGATCAGGGGGCGCCGGTTGGCTACACCTTC.

V gene TRBV19 combines with J gene TRBJ1-2; tentative D call: TRBD1 (5 bases). V lost 8 bases, J lost 3 bases, and 13 bases lay in between. The CDR3 extends over 13 amino acids. Germline V gene data show CDR1 as LNHDA and CDR2 as SQIVND (reference sequence). The CDR3 spells CASSGGGDYGYTF. Written as DNA, the CDR3 is TGTGCCAGTTCGGGGGGAGGTGACTATGGCTACACCTTC.

V is TRBV5-5 and J is TRBJ1-1; D gene uncertain. CDR3 size: 14 residues. V lost 4 bases to trimming and J lost 0 bases, with 10 bases between them. The germline CDR1 and CDR2 sequences are SGHKS and YYEKEE (reference sequence). The CDR3: CASSRVLMNTEAFF. Written as DNA, the CDR3 is TGTGCCAGCAGCCGGGTCCTTATGAACACTGAAGCTTTCTTT.

The rearrangement links TRBV14 to TRBJ2-1, with D possibly matching TRBD2 (6 bases). Between the trimmed V and J ends, which lost 4 bases and 3 bases, there was a span of 19 bases. The CDR3 contains 17 residues. Germline CDR1 reads SGHDN; CDR2 reads FVKESK. The CDR3 DNA is TGTGCCAGCAGCCGATTACGTTCGGGAGTGAGCTACAATGAGCAGTTCTTC. Translating gives CASSRLRSGVSYNEQFF.

The rearrangement joins TRBV2 to TRBJ2-1; D possibly corresponds to TRBD1 (6 bases). With 1 base removed from V and 0 bases from J, the gap between germline ends came to 10 bases. The germline gives CDR1 SNHLY, CDR2 FYNNEI. This CDR3 region has 16 residues. The CDR3 here is CASSEEGGSSYNEQFF. In DNA, the CDR3 is TGTGCCAGCAGTGAAGAAGGGGGAAGCTCCTACAATGAGCAGTTCTTC.

This chain joins TRBV24-1 and TRBJ1-5; D is perhaps TRBD1 (5 bases). Looked up from germline, CDR1 is KGHDR and CDR2 is SFDVKD. CDR3 size: 14 residues. The V end lost 2 bases, the J end lost 4 bases, and 8 bases lay between the germline ends. The CDR3 nucleotides are TGTGCCACCAGTGATTCGGGGGGGAATCAGCCCCAGCATTTT. The encoded protein is CATSDSGGNQPQHF.

This chain uses TRBV5-6 with TRBJ2-7, with 9 bases that match TRBD2. Germline V lookup: CDR1 SGHDT, CDR2 YYEEEE. The CDR3 consists of 15 residues. Losses at the gene ends were 1 base for V and 4 bases for J; bases not matched to a gene: 6. This CDR3 reads CASSLIAGAGYEQYF. The CDR3, as DNA: TGTGCCAGCAGCTTGATAGCGGGAGCTGGATACGAGCAGTACTTC.

This sequence joins TRBV11-3 and TRBJ2-3; 8 nucleotides match TRBD1. The CDR3 sequence is 15 residues long. The V segment lost 3 bases and the J segment 4 bases; nucleotides outside the gene matches: 6. CDR1 is SGHNT and CDR2 is YENEEA in the germline V gene. CDR3 DNA sequence: TGTGCCAGCAGCTTCGGGGCAGGGGGCCCAGATACGCAGTATTTT. Translated, it gives CASSFGAGGPDTQYF. Drawing the rest from reference TRBV11-3 and TRBJ2-3, the complete variable domain is EAGVVQSPRYKIIEKKQPVAFWCNPISGHNTLYWYLQNLGQGPELLIRYENEEAVDDSQLPKDRFSAERLKGVDSTLKIQPAELGDSAVYLCASSFGAGGPDTQYFGPGTRLTVL.

This chain connects TRBV19 to TRBJ1-4; D gene ambiguous. From germline, CDR1 is LNHDA and CDR2 SQIVND (reference sequence). V shed 4 bases and J shed 7 bases, with 13 bases lying between them. The CDR3 consists of 14 residues. DNA for the CDR3: TGTGCCAGTAGTAGGTGGGGAGAGAGTGAAAAACTGTTTTTT. This gives the protein CASSRWGESEKLFF.

The chain is built from TRBV5-1 and TRBJ2-5, with D unresolved. Germline CDR1 is SGHRS and CDR2 is YFSETQ. This CDR3 is 12 amino acids long. Trimming took off 0 bases at V and 5 bases at J, with 5 bases between the two ends. CDR3 nucleotide sequence: TGCGCCAGCAGCTTGGAGTTGGAGACCCAGTACTTC. Translating gives CASSLELETQYF.

V usage is TRBV7-8 and J usage is TRBJ2-7; D unclear. With 0 bases removed from V and 5 bases from J, the gap between germline ends came to 8 bases. The V gene's germline CDR1 is SGHVS and CDR2 FQNEAQ. The CDR3 is 13 amino acids. CDR3 loop: CASSLASVDEQYF. In DNA, the CDR3 is TGTGCCAGCAGCTTAGCCTCAGTAGACGAGCAGTACTTC. The variable domain in full, completed from reference TRBV7-8 and TRBJ2-7, reads GAGVSQSPRYKVAKRGQDVALRCDPISGHVSLFWYQQALGQGPEFLTYFQNEAQLDKSGLPSDRFFAERPEGSVSTLKIQRTQQEDSAVYLCASSLASVDEQYFGPGTRLTVT.

The CDR3 DNA sequence: TGTGCCTGGAGTCACAAAGGCAGCAGGGGTGAAAAACTGTTTTTT. It encodes CAWSHKGSRGEKLFF. J is TRBJ1-4 and V is TRBV30; D is possibly TRBD1 (6 bases). The V gene lost 2 bases and the J gene lost 7 bases, with 17 bases spanning the gap. Germline V lookup: CDR1 GTSNPN, CDR2 SVGIG (reference sequence). The CDR3 spans 15 residues.

This clone is deemed medium-sized (0.01 to 0.1%). V gene TRBV6-5 combines with J gene TRBJ2-7, with a tentative D call TRBD1 (5 bases). Germline V lookup: CDR1 MNHEY, CDR2 SVGAGI. This CDR3 spans 15 amino acids. V was clipped by 2 bases and J by 4 bases, with 15 bases between them. CDR3 sequence: CASSYDRTRRYEQYF. The CDR3 coding sequence is TGTGCCAGCAGTTACGATAGGACACGCAGGTACGAGCAGTACTTC.

The chain joins TRBV11-2 to TRBJ1-3; 8 bases agree with TRBD1. Germline loops: CDR1 SGHAT, CDR2 FQNNGV. J gave up 1 base and V 5 bases, and 10 bases lay outside the gene matches. The CDR3 spans 17 residues. The DNA of the CDR3 is TGTGCCAGCAGCCCTACCAGGACAGGGTTTTCTGGAAACACCATATATTTT. It codes for CASSPTRTGFSGNTIYF.

The chain has TRBV29-1 and TRBJ2-5; D ambiguous. The length of the CDR3 is 11 residues. CDR1 SQVTM and CDR2 ANQGSEA come from the germline V gene. Trimming removed 4 bases at V and 3 bases at J, with 6 bases between. DNA for the CDR3: TGCAGCGTTGGTGGAGAAGAGACCCAGTACTTC. Its translation is CSVGGEETQYF.

This chain joins TRBV2 and TRBJ2-6, with D tentatively TRBD2 (7 bases). This CDR3 is 16 amino acids long. V was cut by 8 bases and J by 0 bases, with 14 bases left in between. CDR1 is SNHLY and CDR2 is FYNNEI in the germline V gene. CDR3 coding DNA: TGTGCCAGCTGCTTTGGGGGGGCCTCTGGGGCCAACGTCCTGACTTTC. Its translation: CASCFGGASGANVLTF.

This clone has only one observation. The V call is TRBV12-3 or TRBV12-4, the J call TRBJ2-7; the D is unclear. With 1 base removed from V and 3 bases from J, the gap between germline ends came to 4 bases. The CDR3 spans 12 residues. This chain's CDR3 is CASSLGLYEQYF. CDR3 DNA: TGTGCCAGCAGTTTAGGTCTCTACGAGCAGTACTTC.

The V and J genes are TRBV29-1 and TRBJ2-7, with 7 bases lining up with TRBD1. Germline CDR1 and CDR2: SQVTM and ANQGSEA. This CDR3 contains 12 residues. The V segment lost 7 bases and the J segment 0 bases; nucleotides outside the gene matches: 3. The CDR3 here is CSAGDSSYEQYF. The CDR3 bases are TGCAGCGCTGGGGACAGCTCCTACGAGCAGTACTTC.